These 20 T cell receptor beta chains originate from one sample sequenced in a study of shared clonotypes between healthy human individuals. The data were produced by immunoSEQ multiplex PCR, yet TCRdb's version contains in-frame clones alone and is incomplete. The data show 950,000 to 1,100,000 clones, approximately 72% seen once. The sample taken for sequencing was memory CD4+ T cells sorted from blood. The subset here: CD45RA-negative fraction. The source is a man aged 18 to 30 in good health.

The chain uses TRBV28 and TRBJ1-6, with a possible D match to TRBD1 (6 bases). CDR3 length: 16 residues. Germline CDR1 is MDHEN and CDR2 is SYDVKM. Trimming left V 2 bases short and J 2 bases short, with 10 bases between. The CDR3 reads CASSLGGLPYNSPLHF. CDR3 nucleotide sequence: TGTGCCAGCAGTTTAGGGGGGCTCCCCTATAATTCACCCCTCCACTTT.

The J gene is TRBJ1-3, the V gene TRBV28, with 10 nucleotides matching TRBD1. The CDR3 loop spans 16 amino acids. V was pared by 4 bases and J by 4 bases, with 7 bases of the junction left unmatched. Germline V gene lookup returns CDR1 MDHEN and CDR2 SYDVKM. The CDR3 nucleotides read TGTGCCAGCAGTTACTCGACAGGGGGCAAAGGAAACACCATATATTTT. Translation gives CASSYSTGGKGNTIYF.

J is TRBJ2-7 and V is TRBV15; D is tentatively TRBD1 or TRBD2 (5 bases each). Germline V gene data show CDR1 as LNHNV and CDR2 as YYDKDF (reference sequence). The CDR3 length is 17 residues. With 0 bases removed from V and 7 bases from J, the gap between germline ends came to 22 bases. As DNA, the CDR3 is TGTGCCACCAGCAGAGATCTCACCAATCGAGGGACGAGTGAGCAGTACTTC. Its protein product is CATSRDLTNRGTSEQYF.

The rearrangement uses TRBV28 and TRBJ2-7; either TRBD1 or TRBD2 may supply D (5 bases each). Trimming cost V 2 bases and J 3 bases, with 11 bases left between them. Germline V CDR1 and CDR2: MDHEN, SYDVKM. The CDR3 runs 14 residues. The CDR3 nucleotides read TGTGCCAGCAGTTTAGGGACGTTACGCTACGAGCAGTACTTC. Amino acid sequence: CASSLGTLRYEQYF. The full variable domain, in which reference TRBV28 and TRBJ2-7 provide the parts outside the CDR3, is DVKVTQSSRYLVKRTGEKVFLECVQDMDHENMFWYRQDPGLGLRLIYFSYDVKMKEKGDIPEGYSVSREKKERFSLILESASTNQTSMYLCASSLGTLRYEQYFGPGTRLTVT.

This clone came up many times. This rearrangement joins TRBV14 to TRBJ2-5, with unresolved D. Per the germline V gene, CDR1 is SGHDN and CDR2 is FVKESK. This CDR3 spans 14 amino acids. Trimming removed 5 bases from V and 7 bases from J, with 17 bases in between. CDR3 amino acids: CASSGPNHGGTQYF. The CDR3 DNA sequence: TGTGCCAGCAGCGGCCCCAACCACGGTGGGACCCAGTACTTC.

This chain uses TRBV19 with TRBJ1-2; D ambiguous. V dropped 3 bases and J dropped 1 base, with 6 bases sitting between them. The CDR3 has 13 residues. The germline gives CDR1 LNHDA, CDR2 SQIVND (reference sequence). DNA for the CDR3: TGTGCCAGTAGTATGCGGGGTAACTATGGCTACACCTTC. Residues: CASSMRGNYGYTF. Filled out from reference TRBV19 and TRBJ1-2, the complete variable domain reads DGGITQSPKYLFRKEGQNVTLSCEQNLNHDAMYWYRQDPGQGLRLIYYSQIVNDFQKGDIAEGYSVSREKKESFPLTVTSAQKNPTAFYLCASSMRGNYGYTFGSGTRLTVV.

The chain combines TRBV5-1 with TRBJ2-3, with D uncertain. Germline CDR1 SGHRS, CDR2 YFSETQ. The CDR3 runs 13 residues. The ends were cut back, 0 bases at V and 6 bases at J, with 8 bases in the middle. The CDR3, as DNA: TGCGCCAGCAGCTTGGACCTTGTGGATACGCAGTATTTT. As protein: CASSLDLVDTQYF.

The V gene is TRBV7-9, the J gene TRBJ2-1; the match to TRBD2 covers 7 bases. Germline trimming cut 1 base from V and 9 bases from J; bases unmatched to any gene: 6. CDR3 length equals 14 residues. CDR1 and CDR2 (germline): SEHNR, FQNEAQ (reference sequence). In DNA form, the CDR3 reads TGTGCCAGCAGCTTAGGGGCCGCGGGAGTTGAGCAGTTCTTC. This codes for CASSLGAAGVEQFF. The variable domain in full, completed from reference TRBV7-9 and TRBJ2-1, reads DTGVSQNPRHKITKRGQNVTFRCDPISEHNRLYWYRQTLGQGPEFLTYFQNEAQLEKSRLLSDRFSAERPKGSFSTLEIQRTEQGDSAMYLCASSLGAAGVEQFFGPGTRLTVL.

The chain uses TRBV18 and TRBJ2-7; 12 nucleotides match TRBD2. Germline values: CDR1 KGHSH, CDR2 LQKENI. Trimming at V came to 6 bases and at J to 0 bases, leaving 3 bases not matched to a gene. The CDR3 is 15 amino acids. CDR3: CASSATSGSSYEQYF. The CDR3 DNA follows: TGTGCCAGCTCTGCGACTAGCGGGAGCTCCTACGAGCAGTACTTC.

V usage is TRBV5-1 and J usage is TRBJ2-2; a weak D match, TRBD2 (5 bases). The CDR3 spans 16 residues. The germline gives CDR1 SGHRS, CDR2 YFSETQ. V gave up 1 base and J gave up 8 bases, with 18 bases separating them. CDR3 sequence reads: CASSLPGTANVGELFF. The CDR3 DNA is TGCGCCAGCAGCTTGCCGGGAACAGCGAATGTGGGGGAGCTGTTTTTT. Drawing the rest from reference TRBV5-1 and TRBJ2-2, the complete variable domain is KAGVTQTPRYLIKTRGQQVTLSCSPISGHRSVSWYQQTPGQGLQFLFEYFSETQRNKGNFPGRFSGRQFSNSRSEMNVSTLELGDSALYLCASSLPGTANVGELFFGEGSRLTVL.

The genes are TRBV6-5 and TRBJ2-2; the match to TRBD2 covers 8 bases. The CDR3 has 15 amino acids. The V and J ends lost 6 bases and 4 bases, in that order; junction bases with no gene match: 7. Looked up from germline, CDR1 is MNHEY and CDR2 is SVGAGI. The CDR3 reads CASSTPGGGTGELFF. CDR3 DNA: TGTGCCAGCAGCACCCCCGGGGGGGGCACCGGGGAGCTGTTTTTT.

The genes are TRBV6-5 and TRBJ1-4, with D unclear. This CDR3 region has 14 residues. From germline, CDR1 is MNHEY and CDR2 SVGAGI. Trimming cost V 8 bases and J 3 bases, with 13 bases left between them. The DNA for the CDR3 is TGTGCCAGCGGCCCGTACGGGCCTAATGAAAAACTGTTTTTT. It yields the protein CASGPYGPNEKLFF.

The chain is built from TRBV7-8 and TRBJ2-1, with TRBD2 identical over 10 bases. The CDR3 spans 15 residues. Trimming took 5 bases from V and 0 from J; bases not matched to a gene: 1. Germline V CDR1 and CDR2: SGHVS, FQNEAQ. CDR3 in DNA: TGTGCCAGCAGCCCTAGCGGGAGCTCCTACAATGAGCAGTTCTTC. It encodes CASSPSGSSYNEQFF.

V usage is TRBV7-9 and J usage is TRBJ2-5, with D possibly being TRBD2 (5 bases). Trimming took 1 base from V and 2 from J, leaving 5 bases between them. Germline CDR1 SEHNR, CDR2 FQNEAQ (reference sequence). CDR3 length: 13 residues. The CDR3 DNA follows: TGTGCCAGCAGCTTAGGGACTCAAGAGACCCAGTACTTC. It is translated as CASSLGTQETQYF. Drawing the rest from reference TRBV7-9 and TRBJ2-5, the complete variable domain is DTGVSQNPRHKITKRGQNVTFRCDPISEHNRLYWYRQTLGQGPEFLTYFQNEAQLEKSRLLSDRFSAERPKGSFSTLEIQRTEQGDSAMYLCASSLGTQETQYFGPGTRLLVL.

The chain is built from TRBV30 and TRBJ1-4; 8 bases fit TRBD1. V trimming: 5 bases; J trimming: 4 bases; junction bases outside the gene matches: 6. There are 14 residues in the CDR3. Germline CDR1 is GTSNPN and CDR2 is SVGIG (reference sequence). This CDR3 reads CAWGPGQVNEKLFF. The CDR3 coding sequence is TGTGCCTGGGGACCGGGACAGGTTAATGAAAAACTGTTTTTT.

V gene TRBV7-8 combines with J gene TRBJ1-6; perhaps TRBD1 as D (5 bases). The germline V gene has CDR1 SGHVS and CDR2 FQNEAQ. The V end was cut by 5 bases, the J end by 5 bases, with 10 bases between. The CDR3 length is 14 residues. The CDR3 is CASSTDRDNSPLHF. Written as DNA, the CDR3 is TGTGCCAGCAGCACCGACAGAGATAATTCACCCCTCCACTTT.

This sequence joins TRBV27 and TRBJ1-2; maybe TRBD1 (5 bases). Trimming took off 5 bases at V and 8 bases at J, with 12 bases between the two ends. This CDR3 region has 12 residues. Per germline, CDR1 MNHEY and CDR2 SMNVEV (reference sequence). In DNA, the CDR3 is TGTGCCAGCAGTCAAAGGGGTGAAGGCTACACCTTC. Translating it yields CASSQRGEGYTF.

This clone was seen once. The chain has TRBV7-2 and TRBJ1-2, with a tentative D call TRBD1 (5 bases). There are 16 residues in the CDR3. V was trimmed by 0 bases and J by 6 bases, leaving 17 bases between them. Germline V CDR1 and CDR2: SGHTA, FQGNSA. The CDR3 coding sequence is TGTGCCAGCAGCTTAGCGCGGGGTAGGGGAGGGGATGGCTACACCTTC. This gives the protein CASSLARGRGGDGYTF.

The count of this clone is one. The rearrangement uses TRBV30 and TRBJ2-3; 8 nucleotides line up with TRBD2. The V gene end was trimmed by 0 bases and the J gene end by 1 base; junction bases not matched to a gene: 9. This CDR3 is 17 amino acids long. Germline-derived CDR1 and CDR2 are GTSNPN and SVGIG (reference sequence). The CDR3 DNA follows: TGTGCCTGGAGTGTACGTCGGACTAGCCTTGGCACAGATACGCAGTATTTT. Translating gives CAWSVRRTSLGTDTQYF.

For this clone: The same CDR3 also results from other DNA sequences found in this sample. The V call is TRBV5-1, the J call TRBJ1-5; D gene uncertain. V was pared by 0 bases and J by 3 bases, with 7 bases between. Germline CDR1 is SGHRS and CDR2 is YFSETQ. CDR3 size: 14 residues. The CDR3 protein is CASSLEGANQPQHF. The CDR3 DNA is TGCGCCAGCAGCTTGGAAGGCGCCAATCAGCCCCAGCATTTT.